This TCR beta chain appears in the sequencing data of a study of cytomegalovirus exposure and HLA in healthy donors. Study overall: From donors who were HLA-typed, an early data release held 80 million or so unique TCRs.

In regard to this clone: Its antigen remains unknown.

60 Vbeta and 13 Jbeta primers were used in PCR. Generated by immunoSEQ multiplex PCR, the TCRdb table keeps only in-frame clones and is missing some. The sample carries around 110,000 clones, over 70% recorded once. Whole-study findings and limits: Reportedly, fewer N-insertions than the approximately 600-donor mean appeared in an Asian-associated ancestry cluster in a later analysis. Likely technical artifact: a cluster of highly shared sequence variants.

There are 14 residues in the CDR3. CDR1 and CDR2 from the germline V gene are SGHVS and FNYEAQ. Trimming stripped 1 base from V and 2 bases from J, with 9 bases between. The receptor was derived from a male donor in good health and CMV-seropositive. Sequenced material: PBMCs. The chain employs TRBV7-6 and TRBJ2-7; weak D call: TRBD1 (5 bases). The CDR3, as DNA: TGTGCCAGCAGCTTAGGGACAAGCACCTACGAGCAGTACTTC. Amino acids: CASSLGTSTYEQYF.